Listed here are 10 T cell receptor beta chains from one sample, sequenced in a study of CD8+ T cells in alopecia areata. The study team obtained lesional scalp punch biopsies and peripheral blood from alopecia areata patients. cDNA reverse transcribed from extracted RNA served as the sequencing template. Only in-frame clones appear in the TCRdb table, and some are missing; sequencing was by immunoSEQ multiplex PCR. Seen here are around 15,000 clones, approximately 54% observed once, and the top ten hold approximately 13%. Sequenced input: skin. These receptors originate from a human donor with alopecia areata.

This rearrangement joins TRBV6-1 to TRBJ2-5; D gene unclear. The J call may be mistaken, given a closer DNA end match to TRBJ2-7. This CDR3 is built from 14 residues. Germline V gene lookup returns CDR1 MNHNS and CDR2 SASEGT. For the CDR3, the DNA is TGTGCCAGCAGTGATAAGTCCAGTACCTACGAGCAGTACTTC. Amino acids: CASSDKSSTYEQYF.

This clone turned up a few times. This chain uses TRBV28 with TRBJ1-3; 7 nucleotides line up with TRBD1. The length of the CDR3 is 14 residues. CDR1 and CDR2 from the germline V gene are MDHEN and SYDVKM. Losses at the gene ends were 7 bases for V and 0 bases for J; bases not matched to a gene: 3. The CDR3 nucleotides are TGTGCCAGCACTCACAGGGGCTCTGGAAACACCATATATTTT. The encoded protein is CASTHRGSGNTIYF.

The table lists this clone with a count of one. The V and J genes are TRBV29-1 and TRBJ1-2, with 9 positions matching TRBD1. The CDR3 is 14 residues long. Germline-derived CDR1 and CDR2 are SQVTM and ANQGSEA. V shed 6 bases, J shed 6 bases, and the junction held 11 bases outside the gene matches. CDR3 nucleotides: TGCAGCGTGGACAGGGGATTTTTTCTTCATGGCTACACCTTC. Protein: CSVDRGFFLHGYTF.

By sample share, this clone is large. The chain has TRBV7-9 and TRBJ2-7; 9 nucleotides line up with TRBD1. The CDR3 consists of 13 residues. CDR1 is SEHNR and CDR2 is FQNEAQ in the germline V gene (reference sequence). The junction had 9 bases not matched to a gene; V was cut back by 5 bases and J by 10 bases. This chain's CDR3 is CASSVGTGLFQYF. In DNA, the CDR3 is TGTGCCAGCAGCGTGGGGACAGGGTTGTTTCAGTACTTC.

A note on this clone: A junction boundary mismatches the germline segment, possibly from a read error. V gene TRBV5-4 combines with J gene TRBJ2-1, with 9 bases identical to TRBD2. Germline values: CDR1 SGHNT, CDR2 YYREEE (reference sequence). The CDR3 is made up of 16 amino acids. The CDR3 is CASSQVLSGRPNEQFF. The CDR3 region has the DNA TGCGCCAGCAGCCAAGTCCTGAGCGGGAGGCCCAATGAGCAGTTCTTC.

CDR3 sequence: CASSLRSDTQYF. CDR3 DNA sequence: TGTGCCAGCAGCCTTAGATCAGATACGCAGTATTTT. The chain recombines TRBV28 with TRBJ2-3; D not resolved. The CDR3 extends over 12 amino acids. The V and J ends lost 6 bases and 4 bases respectively, with 8 bases between them. The germline CDR1 and CDR2 sequences are MDHEN and SYDVKM.

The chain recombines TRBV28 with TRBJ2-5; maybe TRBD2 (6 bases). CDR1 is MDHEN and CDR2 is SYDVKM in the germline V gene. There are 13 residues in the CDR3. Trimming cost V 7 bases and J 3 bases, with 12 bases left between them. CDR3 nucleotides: TGTGCCAGCAAGGGTAGCGGCAAAGAGACCCAGTACTTC. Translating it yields CASKGSGKETQYF.

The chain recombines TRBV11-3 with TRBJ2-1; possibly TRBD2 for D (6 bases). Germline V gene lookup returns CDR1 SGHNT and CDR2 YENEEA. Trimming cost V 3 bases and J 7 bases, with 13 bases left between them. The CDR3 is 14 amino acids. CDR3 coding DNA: TGTGCCAGCAGCTTGCGGGGACCGCCAAATGAGCAGTTCTTC. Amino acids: CASSLRGPPNEQFF. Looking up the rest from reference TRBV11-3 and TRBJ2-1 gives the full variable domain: EAGVVQSPRYKIIEKKQPVAFWCNPISGHNTLYWYLQNLGQGPELLIRYENEEAVDDSQLPKDRFSAERLKGVDSTLKIQPAELGDSAVYLCASSLRGPPNEQFFGPGTRLTVL.

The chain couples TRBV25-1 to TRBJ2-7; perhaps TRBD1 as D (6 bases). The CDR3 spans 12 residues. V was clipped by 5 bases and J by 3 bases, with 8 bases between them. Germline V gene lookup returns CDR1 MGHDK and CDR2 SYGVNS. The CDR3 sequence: CASSLQGYEQYF. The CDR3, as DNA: TGTGCCAGCAGTCTACAGGGCTACGAGCAGTACTTC.

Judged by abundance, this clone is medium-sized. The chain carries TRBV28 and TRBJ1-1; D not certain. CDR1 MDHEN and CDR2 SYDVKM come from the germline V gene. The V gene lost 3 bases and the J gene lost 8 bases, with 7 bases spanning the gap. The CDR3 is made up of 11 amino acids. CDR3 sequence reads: CASSFSREAFF. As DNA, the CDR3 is TGTGCCAGCAGTTTTTCTAGGGAAGCTTTCTTT.